What follows is one T cell receptor (beta chain) and its context. This record comes from a study of CD8 T cells in Susac syndrome. Germline CDR1 reads LNHNV; CDR2 reads YYDKDF (reference sequence). This CDR3 is built from 13 residues. V was pared by 0 bases and J by 10 bases, with 10 bases between. RNA in amounts of roughly 0.5 to 1 ug was reverse transcribed with random hexamers. With immunoSEQ multiplex PCR, TCR beta CDR3 was amplified across 54 Vbeta and 13 Jbeta. TCRdb reprocessed the immunoSEQ multiplex PCR reads with MiXCR, giving one entry per CDR3 protein. Of around 200,000 distinct CDR3 sequences listed, 90% to 97% are singletons.

The rearrangement uses TRBV15 and TRBJ1-5; D not certain. Sample: CD4+ T cells from PBMCs. The sequence was collected from a human donor with Susac syndrome. CDR3 amino acids: CATSREGIGPQHF. For the CDR3, the DNA is TGTGCCACCAGCAGAGAGGGGATTGGCCCCCAGCATTTT.